The 28 T cell receptor beta chains below were found in one sample sequenced in a study of cytomegalovirus exposure and HLA in healthy donors. The table came from immunoSEQ multiplex PCR; TCRdb's copy has only in-frame clones and leaves some out. The table lists around 150,000 clones, roughly 83% of them singletons. The source material was PBMCs. These receptors all come from a man aged 25-45 years in good health and CMV-seropositive.

This clone is a singleton in its sample. The V call is TRBV13, the J call TRBJ2-5, with 9 bases identical to TRBD2. V trimming: 2 bases; J trimming: 4 bases; junction bases outside the gene matches: 5. Germline CDR1 and CDR2: PRHDT and FYEKMQ (reference sequence). The CDR3 sequence is 15 residues long. CDR3 in amino acids: CASSLWRGGRETQYF. As DNA, the CDR3 is TGTGCCAGCAGCTTATGGCGGGGGGGCCGAGAGACCCAGTACTTC.

The chain carries TRBV19 and TRBJ2-2, with a weak D call TRBD1 (6 bases). Germline CDR1 and CDR2: LNHDA and SQIVND (reference sequence). Trimming left V 7 bases short and J 3 bases short, with 12 bases between. This CDR3 comprises 14 residues. The CDR3 protein is CASNNPGDTGELFF. DNA for the CDR3: TGTGCCAGTAACAATCCAGGGGACACCGGGGAGCTGTTTTTT.

This clone occurred once. The rearrangement links TRBV13 to TRBJ2-6, with unresolved D. This CDR3 is built from 16 residues. The V end was cut by 5 bases, the J end by 2 bases, with 13 bases between. The V gene's germline CDR1 is PRHDT and CDR2 FYEKMQ (reference sequence). In DNA, the CDR3 is TGTGCCAGCAGCCTCGTACACGCTCCTGGGGCCAACGTCCTGACTTTC. Translated, it gives CASSLVHAPGANVLTF.

J is TRBJ1-5 and V is TRBV15; D not certain. Deletions cut 0 bases from V and 0 bases from J, with 12 bases between. Germline CDR1 and CDR2: LNHNV and YYDKDF (reference sequence). CDR3 length equals 17 residues. The CDR3 loop reads CATSRDGRAHSNQPQHF. CDR3 coding DNA: TGTGCCACCAGCAGAGATGGGAGGGCCCATAGCAATCAGCCCCAGCATTTT.

The V gene is TRBV7-2, the J gene TRBJ2-1; 9 bases align to TRBD1. This CDR3 spans 14 amino acids. The J segment lost 10 bases and the V segment lost 2 bases, leaving 6 bases of the junction unmatched. The germline CDR1 and CDR2 sequences are SGHTA and FQGNSA. The DNA of the CDR3 is TGTGCCAGCAGCTTAAGGGACAGGGCTGGGGAGCAGTTCTTC. Its translation: CASSLRDRAGEQFF.

The rearrangement joins TRBV6-5 to TRBJ1-3; D is ambiguous. Between the trimmed V and J ends, which lost 6 bases and 3 bases, there was a span of 15 bases. The CDR3 is made up of 15 amino acids. Germline V gives CDR1 MNHEY, CDR2 SVGAGI. The CDR3 DNA follows: TGTGCCAGCAGCCGCGAGGGCTCGGGTGGAAACACCATATATTTT. It is translated as CASSREGSGGNTIYF.

This chain connects TRBV5-6 to TRBJ2-3, with TRBD2 matching 8 bases. The ends lost 1 base at V and 0 bases at J; junction bases unmatched: 1. The CDR3 totals 15 residues. Germline-derived CDR1 and CDR2 are SGHDT and YYEEEE. The CDR3 DNA reads TGTGCCAGCAGCTTGCCTAGCGGGAGCACAGATACGCAGTATTTT. Its protein product is CASSLPSGSTDTQYF.

This chain joins TRBV7-3 and TRBJ2-7; 9 bases line up with TRBD1. Per germline, CDR1 SGHTA and CDR2 FQGTGA. V dropped 2 bases and J dropped 5; count of bases not matched to a gene: 4. The CDR3 loop spans 14 amino acids. DNA for the CDR3: TGTGCCAGCAGCTTACAGAGGACAGGGGACGAGCAGTACTTC. Amino acids: CASSLQRTGDEQYF. Drawing the rest from reference TRBV7-3 and TRBJ2-7, the complete variable domain is GAGVSQTPSNKVTEKGKYVELRCDPISGHTALYWYRQSLGQGPEFLIYFQGTGAADDSGLPNDRFFAVRPEGSVSTLKIQRTERGDSAVYLCASSLQRTGDEQYFGPGTRLTVT.

This clone appeared once. One junction end does not reproduce the germline sequence, and a read error may be involved. The chain is built from TRBV6-6 and TRBJ1-2, with D unclear. CDR1 and CDR2 (germline): MNHNY, SVGAGI (reference sequence). The CDR3 length is 16 residues. CDR3 bases: TGTGCCAGCAGTCGTAGGACGGGAGACTACAACTATGGCTACGCCTTC. Encoded protein: CASSRRTGDYNYGYAF.

The rearrangement joins TRBV5-5 to TRBJ2-2, with D possibly being TRBD2 (6 bases). CDR1 and CDR2 (germline): SGHKS, YYEKEE (reference sequence). The CDR3 length is 15 residues. V lost 4 bases and J 4 bases, leaving 14 bases between the germline ends. The CDR3 loop reads CASSSPDYTTGELFF. In DNA form, the CDR3 reads TGTGCCAGCAGCAGCCCGGACTACACCACCGGGGAGCTGTTTTTT.

This sequence joins TRBV7-3 and TRBJ2-1, with TRBD1 as a possible D gene (6 bases). CDR1 is SGHTA and CDR2 is FQGTGA in the germline V gene. This CDR3 is 14 amino acids long. V was pared by 5 bases and J by 5 bases, with 13 bases between. The CDR3 is CASSLSDRNNEQFF. The CDR3 coding sequence is TGTGCCAGCAGCCTCTCGGACAGAAACAATGAGCAGTTCTTC. Drawing the rest from reference TRBV7-3 and TRBJ2-1, the complete variable domain is GAGVSQTPSNKVTEKGKYVELRCDPISGHTALYWYRQSLGQGPEFLIYFQGTGAADDSGLPNDRFFAVRPEGSVSTLKIQRTERGDSAVYLCASSLSDRNNEQFFGPGTRLTVL.

The CDR3 loop is CASSLQAGFQETQYF. CDR3 sequence (DNA): TGTGCCAGCAGCTTACAAGCGGGTTTCCAAGAGACCCAGTACTTC. The chain uses TRBV7-2 and TRBJ2-5; D is perhaps TRBD2 (6 bases). Germline values: CDR1 SGHTA, CDR2 FQGNSA. The CDR3 totals 15 residues. V was cut by 2 bases and J by 1 base, with 11 bases left in between.

The V gene is TRBV4-3, the J gene TRBJ1-2; a weak D match, TRBD1 (6 bases). This CDR3 is 17 amino acids long. The V end was cut by 0 bases, the J end by 1 base, with 15 bases between. Germline CDR1 is LGHNA and CDR2 is YSLEER. The CDR3 DNA follows: TGCGCCAGCAGCCAAGATGAAGGGGGAGCCGTTAACTATGGCTACACCTTC. Translated: CASSQDEGGAVNYGYTF.

The rearrangement uses TRBV6-6 and TRBJ1-2, with 11 bases fitting TRBD1. The V gene end was trimmed by 4 bases and the J gene end by 6 bases; junction bases not matched to a gene: 4. The V gene's germline CDR1 is MNHNY and CDR2 SVGAGI (reference sequence). The CDR3 consists of 14 residues. CDR3 DNA: TGTGCCAGCAGTTCCGGACAGGGGGCGAATGGCTACACCTTC. This translates into CASSSGQGANGYTF.

The chain uses TRBV10-2 and TRBJ2-3, with 7 bases matching TRBD2. V lost 6 bases and J lost 6; bases outside the gene matches: 15. The V gene's germline CDR1 is WSHSY and CDR2 SAAADI. CDR3 length: 16 amino acids. The CDR3 nucleotides read TGCGCCAGCAGACTCGAGACTAGCCGATACGGGGATACGCAGTATTTT. It translates to CASRLETSRYGDTQYF.

This chain joins TRBV6-5 and TRBJ1-4; perhaps TRBD1 as D (5 bases). Germline assignment: CDR1 MNHEY and CDR2 SVGAGI. Between the trimmed V and J ends, which lost 0 bases and 4 bases, there was a span of 12 bases. The CDR3 consists of 16 residues. The CDR3 region is CASSYSGGGNNEKLFF. The CDR3 DNA reads TGTGCCAGCAGTTACTCTGGCGGGGGGAATAATGAAAAACTGTTTTTT.

V usage is TRBV18 and J usage is TRBJ2-3, with a tentative D call TRBD2 (6 bases). The CDR3 is made up of 12 amino acids. Germline V gene lookup returns CDR1 KGHSH and CDR2 LQKENI. V shed 6 bases and J shed 2 bases, with 6 bases lying between them. The CDR3 spells CASSDYTDTQYF. CDR3 coding DNA: TGTGCCAGCTCGGACTACACAGATACGCAGTATTTT.

The rearrangement joins TRBV4-1 to TRBJ2-7, with D possibly TRBD2 on 5 matching bases. The ends were cut back, 0 bases at V and 1 base at J, with 13 bases in the middle. The CDR3 has 16 residues. The germline CDR1 and CDR2 sequences are MGHRA and YSYEKL. Written as DNA, the CDR3 is TGCGCCAGCAGCCAAGATTATCCGGGGAGTTCCTACGAGCAGTACTTC. Translated, it gives CASSQDYPGSSYEQYF.

V is TRBV5-4 and J is TRBJ2-7, with D maybe TRBD1 (5 bases). Deletions cut 4 bases from V and 2 bases from J, with 13 bases between. CDR3 length: 14 amino acids. Germline CDR1 SGHNT, CDR2 YYREEE (reference sequence). CDR3 nucleotides: TGTGCCAGCAGCCGCTGGGGCGGAACCTACGAGCAGTACTTC. The encoded protein is CASSRWGGTYEQYF.

The V call is TRBV30, the J call TRBJ2-7, with TRBD1 as a possible D gene (5 bases). The germline V gene has CDR1 GTSNPN and CDR2 SVGIG (reference sequence). The CDR3 extends over 13 amino acids. Trimming pared 0 bases from V and 2 bases from J, leaving 8 bases between. The CDR3 DNA sequence: TGTGCCTGGAGTGTGGGGCGCCCCTACGAGCAGTACTTC. This codes for CAWSVGRPYEQYF.

In DNA form, the CDR3 reads TGTGCCAGCAGCTTAGGAGGAGGTTTCGGAAGTGGAGCTTTCTTT. It encodes CASSLGGGFGSGAFF. V usage is TRBV13 and J usage is TRBJ1-1; no clear D. Germline assignment: CDR1 PRHDT and CDR2 FYEKMQ (reference sequence). Deletions cut 0 bases from V and 10 bases from J, with 18 bases between. CDR3 length: 15 amino acids.

A single count supports this clone. This chain links TRBV7-3 with TRBJ2-3, with 9 bases fitting TRBD2. Germline V gene sequence: CDR1 SGHTA, CDR2 FQGTGA. Germline trimming cut 5 bases from V and 2 bases from J; bases unmatched to any gene: 8. The CDR3 runs 16 residues. The CDR3 reads CASSTGTSSVTDTQYF. As DNA, the CDR3 is TGTGCCAGCAGCACCGGGACTAGCTCTGTCACAGATACGCAGTATTTT.

This clone was detected a few times. The chain links TRBV2 to TRBJ2-7; D might be TRBD2 (5 bases). V lost 2 bases to trimming and J lost 7 bases, with 6 bases between them. Germline CDR1 is SNHLY and CDR2 is FYNNEI. The CDR3 length is 11 residues. The CDR3 DNA reads TGTGCCAGCAGTGAAACGGGAGAGCAGTACTTC. Its protein is CASSETGEQYF.

The DNA for the CDR3 is TGTGCCAGCAGTCTGACTAGCGGGAGGGAGACCCAGTACTTC. Translation gives CASSLTSGRETQYF. V and J are TRBV28 and TRBJ2-5; 13 nucleotides match TRBD2. V was clipped by 5 bases and J by 5 bases; unmatched bases: 2. In germline, CDR1 is MDHEN, CDR2 SYDVKM. This CDR3 has 14 amino acids.

The rearrangement uses TRBV9 and TRBJ2-7; a possible D gene is TRBD1 (5 bases). Between the trimmed V and J ends, which lost 0 bases and 2 bases, there was a span of 9 bases. In germline, CDR1 is SGDLS, CDR2 YYNGEE. The CDR3 has 14 residues. This chain's CDR3 is CASSVDQGTYEQYF. The CDR3, as DNA: TGTGCCAGCAGCGTAGACCAGGGAACCTACGAGCAGTACTTC.

A single count supports this clone. The V gene is TRBV5-3, the J gene TRBJ2-5; D not resolved. TRBV5-3 is identified as an open reading frame with a role that is uncertain. Trimming removed 4 bases at V and 5 bases at J, with 6 bases between. The length of the CDR3 is 11 residues. CDR3 protein: CARSLGETQYF. CDR3 sequence (DNA): TGTGCCAGAAGCCTCGGGGAGACCCAGTACTTC.

The CDR3 DNA follows: TGTGCCAGCACCCATCCCGGACTATCAAGACCCAATGAGCAGTTCTTC. Its protein product is CASTHPGLSRPNEQFF. The chain links TRBV28 to TRBJ2-1; perhaps TRBD2 as D (6 bases). The germline gives CDR1 MDHEN, CDR2 SYDVKM. The CDR3 loop spans 16 amino acids. V lost 7 bases and J lost 6, with 22 bases in between.

This chain joins TRBV19 and TRBJ1-1; TRBD1 is a possible D gene (5 bases). Between the trimmed V and J ends, which lost 6 bases and 3 bases, there was a span of 11 bases. Germline values: CDR1 LNHDA, CDR2 SQIVND (reference sequence). The CDR3 sequence is 13 residues long. In nucleotides, the CDR3 is TGTGCCAGTAGCATGAAAGGGGACACTGAAGCTTTCTTT. This encodes CASSMKGDTEAFF.